Listed below are T cell receptor beta chains from one sample, sequenced in a study of blood T cells in healthy people across ages. TCRdb redid the calling of the 5' RACE reads with MiXCR, one entry per CDR3 protein. The sample carries some 890,000 distinct CDR3 sequences, 25% to 30% recorded once. This sample also appeared in a second study, on T cells of mothers and their children.

The sequencing input was blood. The receptors come from a middle-aged woman in good health. CDR3s include the opening cysteine and the closing phenylalanine or tryptophan. A D gene is named only where the DNA matches it firmly. The size field is filled for only some rows; it gives once, few, many or a size class.

size	V	J	D	CDR3	DNA
-	TRBV7-2	TRBJ2-1	-	CASSLWGGVYNEQFF	TGTGCCAGCAGCTTATGGGGTGGGGTTTACAATGAGCAGTTCTTC
few	TRBV18	TRBJ2-7	-	CASSQGYAYEQYF	TGTGCCAGCTCACAGGGGTACGCCTACGAGCAGTACTTC
-	TRBV12-3/TRBV12-4	TRBJ2-7	-	CASSLHPGAGGGNEQYF	TGTGCCAGCAGCCTCCACCCCGGGGCCGGAGGAGGGAACGAGCAGTACTTC
-	TRBV5-1	TRBJ1-2	-	CASSLFGHTNYGYTF	TGCGCCAGCAGCTTGTTCGGACATACTAACTATGGCTACACCTTC
few	TRBV20-1	TRBJ1-1	-	CSVETDMNTEAFF	TGCAGTGTCGAGACAGACATGAACACTGAAGCTTTCTTT
-	TRBV10-3	TRBJ2-5	TRBD1	CAISESGFVGFGQVLQETQYF	TGTGCCATCAGTGAGTCAGGGTTTGTTGGTTTCGGACAGGTGCTACAAGAGACCCAGTACTTC
many	TRBV15	TRBJ2-7	-	CAASRDRRGYEQYF	TGTGCCGCCAGCAGAGATCGGAGGGGGTACGAGCAGTACTTC
-	TRBV7-8	TRBJ2-1	-	CASSPAGGYEQFF	TGTGCCAGCAGCCCGGCCGGGGGTTATGAGCAGTTCTTC
-	TRBV24-1	TRBJ2-1	-	CATSDPDSSGGSEQFF	TGTGCCACCAGTGACCCTGATTCGAGTGGGGGCAGTGAGCAGTTCTTC
few	TRBV20-1	TRBJ2-2	TRBD1	CSAKPTGVTGELFF	TGCAGTGCTAAACCGACAGGGGTCACCGGGGAGCTGTTTTTT
-	TRBV10-3	TRBJ2-1	TRBD1	CAISDGTGSRRNEQFF	TGTGCCATCAGTGACGGGACAGGGAGCAGGAGAAATGAGCAGTTCTTC
many	TRBV10-3	TRBJ1-6	TRBD1	CAISERDRGNSPLHF	TGTGCCATCAGTGAGAGGGACAGGGGTAATTCACCCCTCCACTTT
many	TRBV4-1	TRBJ2-7	TRBD2	CASSQVPGGTYEQYF	TGCGCCAGCAGCCAAGTTCCGGGGGGGACCTACGAGCAGTACTTC
-	TRBV2	TRBJ2-7	-	CASRVWDNEQYF	TGTGCCAGCAGGGTCTGGGACAACGAGCAGTACTTC
-	TRBV7-2	TRBJ2-5	TRBD2	CASSFGLAGEETQYF	TGTGCCAGCAGCTTTGGGCTAGCGGGGGAAGAGACCCAGTACTTC
-	TRBV18	TRBJ2-5	TRBD1	CASSPLIRDSQETQYF	TGTGCCAGCTCACCACTCATACGGGACAGCCAAGAGACCCAGTACTTC
-	TRBV27	TRBJ1-2	TRBD1	CASRPGQGEAYGYTF	TGCGCCAGCAGGCCAGGACAGGGGGAGGCCTATGGCTACACCTTC
few	TRBV14	TRBJ2-5	-	CASSQVGTQQETQYF	TGTGCCAGCAGCCAAGTTGGGACACAACAAGAGACCCAGTACTTC
once	TRBV29-1	TRBJ2-1	TRBD1	CSVEDLSDRTKNEQFF	TGCAGCGTTGAAGATCTGTCGGACAGGACAAAGAATGAGCAGTTCTTC
few	TRBV4-1	TRBJ2-1	-	CASSQDRPRIISYNEQFF	TGCGCCAGCAGCCAAGATCGTCCCAGAATTATCTCCTACAATGAGCAGTTCTTC
-	TRBV27	TRBJ2-1	-	CASNTRWTASSYNEQFF	TGTGCCAGCAACACTAGGTGGACCGCGAGCTCCTACAATGAGCAGTTCTTC
-	TRBV29-1	TRBJ1-2	-	CSVEEYREMGYTF	TGCAGCGTAGAGGAATACAGGGAAATGGGCTACACCTTC
many	TRBV28	TRBJ1-2	-	CASTHYGPNYGYTF	TGTGCCAGCACTCACTACGGACCTAACTATGGCTACACCTTC
few	TRBV3-1	TRBJ2-5	TRBD2	CASSPHDYGGKETQYF	TGTGCCAGCAGCCCTCATGATTACGGGGGGAAAGAGACCCAGTACTTC
-	TRBV29-1	TRBJ2-7	-	CSVGFPGSSYEQYF	TGCAGCGTTGGCTTCCCAGGAAGCTCCTACGAGCAGTACTTC
-	TRBV29-1	TRBJ2-2	-	CSVDVTGELFF	TGCAGCGTCGATGTTACCGGGGAGCTGTTTTTT